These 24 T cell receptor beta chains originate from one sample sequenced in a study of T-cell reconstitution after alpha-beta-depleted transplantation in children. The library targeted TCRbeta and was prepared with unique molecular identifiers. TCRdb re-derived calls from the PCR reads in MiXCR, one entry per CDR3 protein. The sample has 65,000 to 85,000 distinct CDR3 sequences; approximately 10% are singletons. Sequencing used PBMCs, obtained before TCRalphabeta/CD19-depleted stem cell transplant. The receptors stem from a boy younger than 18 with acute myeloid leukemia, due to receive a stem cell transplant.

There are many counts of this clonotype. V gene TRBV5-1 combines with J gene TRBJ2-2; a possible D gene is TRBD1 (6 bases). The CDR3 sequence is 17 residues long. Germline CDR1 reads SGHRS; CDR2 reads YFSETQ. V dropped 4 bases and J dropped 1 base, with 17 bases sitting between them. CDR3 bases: TGCGCCAGCAGCCCAACGCCGGGACATTGGAACACCGGGGAGCTGTTTTTT. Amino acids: CASSPTPGHWNTGELFF.

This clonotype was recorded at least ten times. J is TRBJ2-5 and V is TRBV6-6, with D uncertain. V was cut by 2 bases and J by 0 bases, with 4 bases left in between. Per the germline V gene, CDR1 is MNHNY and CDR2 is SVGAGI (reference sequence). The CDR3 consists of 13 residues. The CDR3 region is CASSYGHQETQYF. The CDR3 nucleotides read TGTGCCAGCAGTTACGGCCACCAAGAGACCCAGTACTTC.

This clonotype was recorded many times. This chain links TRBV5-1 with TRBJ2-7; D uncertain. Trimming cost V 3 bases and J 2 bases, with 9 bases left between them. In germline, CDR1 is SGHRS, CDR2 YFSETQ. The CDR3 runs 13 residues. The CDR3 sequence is CASSYDGPYEQYF. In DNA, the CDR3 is TGCGCCAGCAGCTATGACGGGCCCTACGAGCAGTACTTC.

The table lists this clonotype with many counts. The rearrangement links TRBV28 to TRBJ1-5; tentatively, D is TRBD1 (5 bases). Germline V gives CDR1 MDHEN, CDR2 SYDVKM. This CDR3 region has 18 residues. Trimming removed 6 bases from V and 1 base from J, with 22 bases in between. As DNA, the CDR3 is TGTGCCAGCAGCACACTCCGGGACTCCTTTCGAAGCAATCAGCCCCAGCATTTT. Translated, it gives CASSTLRDSFRSNQPQHF.

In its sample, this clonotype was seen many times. For the CDR3, the DNA is TGTGCCAGCAGTGCGGGAGGTTATGGCTACACCTTC. This codes for CASSAGGYGYTF. This chain connects TRBV6-6 to TRBJ1-2; no definite D call. This CDR3 is 12 amino acids long. Germline CDR1 is MNHNY and CDR2 is SVGAGI (reference sequence). V dropped 5 bases and J dropped 5 bases, with 9 bases sitting between them.

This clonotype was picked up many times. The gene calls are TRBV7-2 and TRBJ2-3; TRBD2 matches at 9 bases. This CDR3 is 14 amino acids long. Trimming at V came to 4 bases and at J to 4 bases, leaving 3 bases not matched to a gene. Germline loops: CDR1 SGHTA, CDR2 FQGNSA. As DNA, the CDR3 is TGTGCCAGCAGCTCGGGACTAGCCCCAGATACGCAGTATTTT. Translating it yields CASSSGLAPDTQYF. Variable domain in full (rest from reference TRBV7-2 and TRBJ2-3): GAGVSQSPSNKVTEKGKDVELRCDPISGHTALYWYRQSLGQGLEFLIYFQGNSAPDKSGLPSDRFSAERTGGSVSTLTIQRTQQEDSAVYLCASSSGLAPDTQYFGPGTRLTVL.

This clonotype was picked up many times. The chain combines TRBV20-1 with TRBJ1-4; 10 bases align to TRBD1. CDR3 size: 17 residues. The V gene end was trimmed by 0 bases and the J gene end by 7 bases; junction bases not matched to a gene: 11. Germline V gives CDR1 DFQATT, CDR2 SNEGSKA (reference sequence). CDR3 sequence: CSAREPQIRDRGEKLFF. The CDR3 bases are TGCAGTGCTAGAGAGCCACAAATCCGGGACAGGGGTGAAAAACTGTTTTTT.

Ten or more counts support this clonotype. The CDR3 loop is CASSKSAGGLSYNEQFF. DNA of the CDR3: TGTGCCAGCAGCAAATCAGCGGGAGGGCTCTCCTACAATGAGCAGTTCTTC. V is TRBV14 and J is TRBJ2-1; 10 bases line up with TRBD2. The V gene end was trimmed by 5 bases and the J gene end by 0 bases; junction bases not matched to a gene: 7. The germline CDR1 and CDR2 sequences are SGHDN and FVKESK. The CDR3 loop spans 17 amino acids.

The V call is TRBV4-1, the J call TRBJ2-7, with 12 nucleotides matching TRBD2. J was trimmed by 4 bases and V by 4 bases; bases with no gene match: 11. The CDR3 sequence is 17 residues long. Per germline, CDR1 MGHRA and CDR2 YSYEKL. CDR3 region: CASSRYPGLAGFYEQYF. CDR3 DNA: TGCGCCAGCAGCCGCTACCCAGGACTAGCGGGGTTTTACGAGCAGTACTTC.

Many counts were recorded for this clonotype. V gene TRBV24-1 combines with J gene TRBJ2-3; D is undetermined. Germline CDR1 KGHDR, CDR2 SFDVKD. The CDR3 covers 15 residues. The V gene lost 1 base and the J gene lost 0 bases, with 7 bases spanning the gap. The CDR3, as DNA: TGTGCCACCAGTGATTTATCGGCTAGCACAGATACGCAGTATTTT. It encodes CATSDLSASTDTQYF.

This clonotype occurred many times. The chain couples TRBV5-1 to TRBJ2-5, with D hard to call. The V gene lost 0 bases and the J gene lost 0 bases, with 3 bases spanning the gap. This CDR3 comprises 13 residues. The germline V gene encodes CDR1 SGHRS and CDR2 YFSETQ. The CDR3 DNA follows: TGCGCCAGCAGCTTGGGTAACCAAGAGACCCAGTACTTC. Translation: CASSLGNQETQYF.

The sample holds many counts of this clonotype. The CDR3 is CASATGYGTEAFF. As DNA, the CDR3 is TGCGCCAGCGCCACAGGGTACGGCACTGAAGCTTTCTTT. This chain joins TRBV10-2 and TRBJ1-1; D may be TRBD1 (6 bases). CDR1 is WSHSY, CDR2 SAAADI, per germline. V lost 8 bases, J lost 4 bases, and 14 bases lay in between. The CDR3 sequence is 13 residues long.

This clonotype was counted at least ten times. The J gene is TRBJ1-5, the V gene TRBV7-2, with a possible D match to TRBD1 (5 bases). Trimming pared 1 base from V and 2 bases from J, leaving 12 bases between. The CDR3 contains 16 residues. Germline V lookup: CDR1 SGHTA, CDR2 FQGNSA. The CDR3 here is CASSLVPGRGNQPQHF. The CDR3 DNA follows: TGTGCCAGCAGCTTAGTGCCAGGGCGGGGCAATCAGCCCCAGCATTTT.

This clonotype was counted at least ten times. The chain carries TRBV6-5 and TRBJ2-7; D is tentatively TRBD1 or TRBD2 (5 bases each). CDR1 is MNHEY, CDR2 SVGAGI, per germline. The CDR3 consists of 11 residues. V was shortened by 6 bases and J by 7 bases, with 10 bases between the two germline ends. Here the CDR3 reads CASRRGEEQYV. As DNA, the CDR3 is TGTGCCAGCAGGAGGGGAGAAGAGCAGTACGTC.

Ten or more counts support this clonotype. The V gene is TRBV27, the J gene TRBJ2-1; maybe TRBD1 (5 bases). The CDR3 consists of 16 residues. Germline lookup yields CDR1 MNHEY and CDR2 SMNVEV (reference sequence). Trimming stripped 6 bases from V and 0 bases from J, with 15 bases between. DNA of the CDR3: TGTGCCAGCAGCCAGGACACCCGTAGCTCCTACAATGAGCAGTTCTTC. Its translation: CASSQDTRSSYNEQFF.

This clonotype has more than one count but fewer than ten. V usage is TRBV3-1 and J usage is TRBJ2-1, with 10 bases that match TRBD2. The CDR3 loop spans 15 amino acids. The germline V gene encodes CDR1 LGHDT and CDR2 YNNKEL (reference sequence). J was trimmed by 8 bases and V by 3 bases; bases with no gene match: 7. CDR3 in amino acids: CASSHGLAEGDEQFF. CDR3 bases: TGTGCCAGCAGCCACGGACTAGCGGAAGGGGATGAGCAGTTCTTC.

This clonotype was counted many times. This CDR3 is CSARRVVASSADTQYF. The CDR3 nucleotides read TGCAGTGCTAGAAGGGTGGTCGCATCCTCAGCAGATACGCAGTATTTT. V is TRBV20-1 and J is TRBJ2-3; no definite D call. The CDR3 runs to 16 residues. Germline CDR1 reads DFQATT; CDR2 reads SNEGSKA (reference sequence). V was cut by 2 bases and J by 4 bases, with 19 bases left in between.

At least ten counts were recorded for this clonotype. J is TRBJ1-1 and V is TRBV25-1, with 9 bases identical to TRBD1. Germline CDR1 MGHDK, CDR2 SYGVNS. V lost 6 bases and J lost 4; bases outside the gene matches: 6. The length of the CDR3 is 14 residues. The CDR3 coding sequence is TGTGCCAGCAGCTCAACAGGGGGCGTCACTGAAGCTTTCTTT. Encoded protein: CASSSTGGVTEAFF. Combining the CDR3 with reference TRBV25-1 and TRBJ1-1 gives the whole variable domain EADIYQTPRYLVIGTGKKITLECSQTMGHDKMYWYQQDPGMELHLIHYSYGVNSTEKGDLSSESTVSRIRTEHFPLTLESARPSHTSQYLCASSSTGGVTEAFFGQGTRLTVV.

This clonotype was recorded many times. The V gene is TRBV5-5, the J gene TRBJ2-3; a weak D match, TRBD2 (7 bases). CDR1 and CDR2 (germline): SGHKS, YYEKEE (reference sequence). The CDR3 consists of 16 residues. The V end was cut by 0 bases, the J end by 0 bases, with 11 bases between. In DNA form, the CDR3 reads TGTGCCAGCAGCTTGGCCGGGGGGCTTAGCACAGATACGCAGTATTTT. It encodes CASSLAGGLSTDTQYF.

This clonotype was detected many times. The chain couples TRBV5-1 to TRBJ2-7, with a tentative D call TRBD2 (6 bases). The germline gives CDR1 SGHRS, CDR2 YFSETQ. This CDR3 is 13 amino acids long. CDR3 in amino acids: CASSLEPGGGGDV. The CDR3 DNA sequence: TGCGCCAGCAGCTTGGAACCCGGGGGAGGTGGGGACGTC.

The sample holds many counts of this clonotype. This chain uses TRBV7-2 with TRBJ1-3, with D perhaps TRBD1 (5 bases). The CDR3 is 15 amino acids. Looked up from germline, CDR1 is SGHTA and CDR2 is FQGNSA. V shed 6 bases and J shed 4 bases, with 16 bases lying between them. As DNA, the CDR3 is TGTGCCAGCAGTCGGGACCATGCTTCGGGAAACACCATATATTTT. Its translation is CASSRDHASGNTIYF.

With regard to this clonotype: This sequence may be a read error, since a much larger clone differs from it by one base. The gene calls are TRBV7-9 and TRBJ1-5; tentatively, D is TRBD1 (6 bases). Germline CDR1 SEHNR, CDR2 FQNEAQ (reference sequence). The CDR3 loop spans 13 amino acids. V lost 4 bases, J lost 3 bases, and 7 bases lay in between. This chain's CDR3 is CASSWTANQPQHF. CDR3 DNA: TGTGCCAGCAGCTGGACAGCCAATCAGCCCCAGCATTTT.

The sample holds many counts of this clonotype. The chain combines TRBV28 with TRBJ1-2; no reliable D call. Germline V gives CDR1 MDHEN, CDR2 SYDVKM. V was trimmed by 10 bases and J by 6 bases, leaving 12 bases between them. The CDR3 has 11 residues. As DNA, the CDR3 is TGTGCCATCGGGATACCGCATGGCTACACCTTC. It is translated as CAIGIPHGYTF.

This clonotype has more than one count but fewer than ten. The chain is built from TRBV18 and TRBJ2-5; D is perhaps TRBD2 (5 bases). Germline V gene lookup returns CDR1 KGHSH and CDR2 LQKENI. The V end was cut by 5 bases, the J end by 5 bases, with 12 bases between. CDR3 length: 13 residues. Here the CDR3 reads CASSWTGQETQYF. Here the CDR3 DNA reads TGTGCCAGCTCATGGACTGGCCAGGAGACCCAGTACTTC. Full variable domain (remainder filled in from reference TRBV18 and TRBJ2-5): NAGVMQNPRHLVRRRGQEARLRCSPMKGHSHVYWYRQLPEEGLKFMVYLQKENIIDESGMPKERFSAEFPKEGPSILRIQQVVRGDSAAYFCASSWTGQETQYFGPGTRLLVL.